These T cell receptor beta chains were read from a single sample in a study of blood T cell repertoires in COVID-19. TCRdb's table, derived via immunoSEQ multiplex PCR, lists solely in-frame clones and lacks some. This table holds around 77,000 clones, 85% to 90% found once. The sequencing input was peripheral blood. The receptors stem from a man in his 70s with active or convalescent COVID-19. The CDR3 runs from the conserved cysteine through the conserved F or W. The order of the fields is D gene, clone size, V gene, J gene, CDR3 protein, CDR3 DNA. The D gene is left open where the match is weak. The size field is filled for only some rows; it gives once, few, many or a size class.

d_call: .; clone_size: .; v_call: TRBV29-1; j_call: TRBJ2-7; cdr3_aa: CSALGGGESYEQYF; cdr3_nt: TGCAGCGCCTTAGGGGGGGGTGAATCCTACGAGCAGTACTTC
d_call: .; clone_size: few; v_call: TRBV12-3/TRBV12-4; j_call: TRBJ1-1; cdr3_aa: CASRKLLYTEAFF; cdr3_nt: TGTGCCAGCAGAAAGCTCTTATACACTGAAGCTTTCTTT
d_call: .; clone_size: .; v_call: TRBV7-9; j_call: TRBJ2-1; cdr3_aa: CASSLRDLNNEQFF; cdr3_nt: TGTGCCAGCAGCTTACGGGACTTAAACAATGAGCAGTTCTTC
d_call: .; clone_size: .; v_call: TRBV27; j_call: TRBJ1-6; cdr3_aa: CASSLGRDIYNSPLHF; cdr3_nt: TGTGCCAGCAGTTTAGGTCGGGACATATATAATTCACCCCTCCACTTT
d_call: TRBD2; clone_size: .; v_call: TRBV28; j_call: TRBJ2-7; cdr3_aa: CASSSFLMRDYTYEQYF; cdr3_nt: TGTGCCAGCAGTTCCTTCCTGATGAGGGACTATACATACGAGCAGTACTTC
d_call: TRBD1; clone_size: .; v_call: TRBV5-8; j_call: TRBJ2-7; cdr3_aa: CASSLETGAYEQYF; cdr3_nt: TGTGCCAGCAGCTTGGAAACAGGGGCCTACGAGCAGTACTTC
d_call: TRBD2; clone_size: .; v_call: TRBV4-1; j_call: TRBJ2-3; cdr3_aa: CASSQLAGGTDTQYF; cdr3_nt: TGCGCCAGCAGCCAACTAGCGGGAGGGACAGATACGCAGTATTTT
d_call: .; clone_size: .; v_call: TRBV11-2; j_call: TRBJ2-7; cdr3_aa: CASSYGRAYEQYF; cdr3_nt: TGTGCCAGCAGCTACGGTCGAGCCTACGAGCAGTACTTC
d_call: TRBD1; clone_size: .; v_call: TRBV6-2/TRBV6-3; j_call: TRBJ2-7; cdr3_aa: CASSYSTWDRSSYEQYF; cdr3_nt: TGTGCCAGCAGTTACTCGACCTGGGACAGGAGCTCCTACGAGCAGTACTTC
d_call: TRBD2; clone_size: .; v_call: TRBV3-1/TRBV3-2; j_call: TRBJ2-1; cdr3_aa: CASSRLADNEQFF; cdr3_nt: TGTGCCAGCAGCCGACTAGCGGACAATGAGCAGTTCTTC
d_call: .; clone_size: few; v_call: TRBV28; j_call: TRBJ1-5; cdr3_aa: CASSLFRKQGNQPQHF; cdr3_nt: TGTGCCAGCAGTTTATTTCGGAAACAGGGTAATCAGCCCCAGCATTTT
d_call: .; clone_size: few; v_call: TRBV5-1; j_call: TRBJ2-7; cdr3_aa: CASSLGSVHYYEQYF; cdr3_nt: TGCGCCAGCAGCTTGGGTTCAGTACATTACTACGAGCAGTACTTC
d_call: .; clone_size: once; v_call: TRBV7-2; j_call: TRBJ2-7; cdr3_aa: CASSFDLRDFYF; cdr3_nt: TGTGCCAGCAGCTTCGACTTAAGGGACTTTTACTTC
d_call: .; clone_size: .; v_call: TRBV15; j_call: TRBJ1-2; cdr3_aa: CATSRDRVENGYTF; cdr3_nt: TGTGCCACCAGCAGAGATCGGGTGGAAAATGGCTACACCTTC
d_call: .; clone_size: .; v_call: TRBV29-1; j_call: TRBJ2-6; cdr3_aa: CSVELGLSGANVLTF; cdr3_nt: TGCAGCGTTGAGTTAGGACTTTCTGGGGCCAACGTCCTGACTTTC
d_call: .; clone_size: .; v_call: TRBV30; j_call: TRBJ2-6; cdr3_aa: CAWSAKDRANVLTF; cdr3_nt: TGTGCCTGGAGTGCAAAGGACAGGGCCAACGTCCTGACTTTC
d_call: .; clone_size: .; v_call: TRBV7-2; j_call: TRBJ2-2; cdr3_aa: CASRQTRDTGELFF; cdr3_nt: TGTGCCAGCAGGCAGACTAGGGATACCGGGGAGCTGTTTTTT
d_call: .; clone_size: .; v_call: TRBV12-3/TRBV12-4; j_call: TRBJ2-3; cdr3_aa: CASSPTADTQYF; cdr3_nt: TGTGCCAGCAGCCCGACAGCAGATACGCAGTATTTT
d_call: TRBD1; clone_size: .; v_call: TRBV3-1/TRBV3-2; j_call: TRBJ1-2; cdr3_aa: CASSQAGRDRGYGYTF; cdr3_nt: TGTGCCAGCAGCCAAGCCGGGAGGGACAGAGGCTATGGCTACACCTTC
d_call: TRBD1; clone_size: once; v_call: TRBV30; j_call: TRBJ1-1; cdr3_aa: CAWSPQTGRTEAFF; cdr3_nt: TGTGCCTGGAGTCCGCAGACAGGGAGGACTGAAGCTTTCTTT
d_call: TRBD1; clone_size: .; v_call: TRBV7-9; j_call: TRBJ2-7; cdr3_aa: CASSLTGVSYEQYF; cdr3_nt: TGTGCCAGCAGCTTGACAGGGGTATCCTACGAGCAGTACTTC
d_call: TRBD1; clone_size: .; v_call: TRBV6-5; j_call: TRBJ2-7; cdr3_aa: CASSTGAYEQYF; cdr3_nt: TGTGCCAGTTCGACAGGGGCCTACGAGCAGTACTTC
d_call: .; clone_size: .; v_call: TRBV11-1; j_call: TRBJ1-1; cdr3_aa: CASSKGYQWTEAFF; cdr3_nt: TGTGCCAGTTCGAAGGGGTATCAATGGACTGAAGCTTTCTTT
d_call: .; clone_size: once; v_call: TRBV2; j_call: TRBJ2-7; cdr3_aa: CASSERTVVPSYEQYF; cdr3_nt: TGTGCCAGCAGTGAAAGGACAGTGGTCCCTTCCTACGAGCAGTACTTC
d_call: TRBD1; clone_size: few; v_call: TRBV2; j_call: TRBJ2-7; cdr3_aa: CASTHRGASYEQYF; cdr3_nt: TGTGCCAGCACCCACAGGGGAGCCTCCTACGAGCAGTACTTC
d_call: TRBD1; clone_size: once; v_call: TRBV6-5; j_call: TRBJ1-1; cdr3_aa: CASSSNHRGDTEAFF; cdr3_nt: TGTGCCAGCAGTTCGAACCACAGGGGAGACACTGAAGCTTTCTTT
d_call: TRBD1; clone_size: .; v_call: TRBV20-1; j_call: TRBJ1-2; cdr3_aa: CSADRVAGYTF; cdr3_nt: TGCAGTGCTGACAGGGTGGCAGGCTACACCTTC
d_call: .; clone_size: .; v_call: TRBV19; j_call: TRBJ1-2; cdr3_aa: CASSIREVSYYGYTF; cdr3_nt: TGTGCCAGTAGTATAAGGGAGGTATCCTACTATGGCTACACCTTC
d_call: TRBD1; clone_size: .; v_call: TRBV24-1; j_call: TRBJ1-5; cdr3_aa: CATSEGTGEGQPQHF; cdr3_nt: TGTGCCACCAGTGAAGGGACAGGCGAGGGTCAGCCCCAGCATTTT